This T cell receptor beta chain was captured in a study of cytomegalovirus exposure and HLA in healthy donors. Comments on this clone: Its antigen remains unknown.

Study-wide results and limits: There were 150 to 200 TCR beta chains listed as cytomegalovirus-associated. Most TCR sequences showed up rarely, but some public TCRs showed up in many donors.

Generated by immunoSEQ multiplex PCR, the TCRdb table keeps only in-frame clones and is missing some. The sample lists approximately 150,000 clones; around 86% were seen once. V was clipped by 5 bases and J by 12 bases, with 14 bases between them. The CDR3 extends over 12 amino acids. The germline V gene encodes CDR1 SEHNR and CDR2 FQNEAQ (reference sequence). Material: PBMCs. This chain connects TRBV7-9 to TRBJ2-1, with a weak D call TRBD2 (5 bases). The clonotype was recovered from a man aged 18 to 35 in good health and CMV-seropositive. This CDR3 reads CASSPLGSGQFF. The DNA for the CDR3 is TGTGCCAGCAGCCCCCTAGGCAGCGGGCAGTTCTTC. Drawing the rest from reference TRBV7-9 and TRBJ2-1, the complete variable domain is DTGVSQNPRHKITKRGQNVTFRCDPISEHNRLYWYRQTLGQGPEFLTYFQNEAQLEKSRLLSDRFSAERPKGSFSTLEIQRTEQGDSAMYLCASSPLGSGQFFGPGTRLTVL.